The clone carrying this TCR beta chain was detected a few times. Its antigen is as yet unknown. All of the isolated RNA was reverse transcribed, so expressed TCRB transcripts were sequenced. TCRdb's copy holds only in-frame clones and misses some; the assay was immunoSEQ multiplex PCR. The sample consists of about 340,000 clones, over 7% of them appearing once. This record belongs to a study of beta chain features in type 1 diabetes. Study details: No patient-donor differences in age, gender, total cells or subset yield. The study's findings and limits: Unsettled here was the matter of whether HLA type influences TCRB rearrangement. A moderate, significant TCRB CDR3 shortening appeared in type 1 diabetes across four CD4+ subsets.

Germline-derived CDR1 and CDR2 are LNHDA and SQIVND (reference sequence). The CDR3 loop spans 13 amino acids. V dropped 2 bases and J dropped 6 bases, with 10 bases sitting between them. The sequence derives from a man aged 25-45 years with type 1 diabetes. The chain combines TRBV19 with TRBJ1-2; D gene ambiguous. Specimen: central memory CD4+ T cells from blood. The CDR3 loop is CASSISTTHGYTF. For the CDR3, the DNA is TGTGCCAGTAGTATATCGACCACTCATGGCTACACCTTC.